This T cell receptor beta chain was profiled in a study of T cells in Graves' hyperthyroidism and ophthalmopathy. Study-wide findings and caveats: Through a model of 13 V-J features, ophthalmopathy was separated from stable hyperthyroidism. Most thyroid clonotypes expanded above 0.001 were also detected in blood.

There are 13 residues in the CDR3. With 4 bases removed from V and 5 bases from J, the gap between germline ends came to 11 bases. Germline V lookup: CDR1 SGHAT, CDR2 FQNNGV. This clonotype was detected many times. No antigen is known for it. Patients showing uncontrolled infection, other autoimmune disease, pregnancy or lactation were ineligible. Diagnosing involved the use of clinical symptoms, serum thyroxine and TRAb, thyroid ultrasound and orbital computed tomography. RNA transcripts served as the template for amplifying TCR beta CDR3 regions. An initial round of RT-PCR targeting the TCR CDR3 relied on the HTBI primer set. TCRdb used MiXCR to reprocess the multiplex PCR reads, holding one entry per CDR3 protein. The repertoire holds more than 500,000 distinct CDR3 sequences, with under 15% as singletons.

The TCR sequence derives from a woman aged 35 to 49 with Graves' ophthalmopathy. The sequencing input was blood. V gene TRBV11-2 combines with J gene TRBJ2-5, with unresolved D. CDR3 nucleotides: TGTGCCAGCAGCTCGAGAACCCGGGAGACCCAGTACTTC. It specifies CASSSRTRETQYF.